The sequence of this T cell receptor beta chain was determined in a study of CD8 T cells in ankylosing spondylitis. General study results and limits: A CD8+ phenotype characterized the disease-linked clones, which were relatively rare in peripheral blood. Disease-linked clones were reportedly significantly enriched in matched ankylosing spondylitis synovial fluid. About 8 highly homologous variants made up a TCR beta motif that seemed to typify ankylosing spondylitis blood.

This clonotype was seen repeatedly, ten times or more. The antigen remains undetermined. Making use of molecular barcodes, quantitative 5'-RACE generated TCR beta libraries. In TCRdb, the 5' RACE reads were re-called with MiXCR into one record per CDR3 protein. The table records 250,000 to 400,000 distinct CDR3 sequences, 11% of them present only once. The source is a female donor with ankylosing spondylitis or in good health (not recorded which). The sequenced sample was blood, either unsorted or a sorted T cell fraction (not recorded which).

DNA for the CDR3: TGCAGTGCCCCTACTACAGGGGGCAGAGTGGACACTGAAGCTTTCTTT. Protein product: CSAPTTGGRVDTEAFF. The genes are TRBV20-1 and TRBJ1-1, with TRBD1 matching 9 bases. V gave up 6 bases and J gave up 3 bases; unmatched junction bases: 14. The CDR3 runs 16 residues. The germline CDR1 and CDR2 sequences are DFQATT and SNEGSKA (reference sequence).